The 32 T cell receptor beta chains below all came from one sample that was sequenced in a study of CD8+ T cells in alopecia areata. cDNA serving as the sequencing template came from extracted, reverse transcribed RNA. Measured with immunoSEQ multiplex PCR; TCRdb has only the in-frame clones, and not every one. The sample records approximately 3,300 clones, approximately 80% being singletons. As to treatment: oral pan-JAK inhibitor, 5-10 mg twice daily. Alopecia areata patients had lesional scalp punch biopsies and peripheral blood taken from them. The material was skin, obtained at week 24, from a patient treated with tofacitinib. The receptors originated from a human donor with alopecia areata.

The chain is built from TRBV2 and TRBJ2-1, with no clear D. Trimming removed 2 bases from V and 11 bases from J, with 10 bases in between. Germline CDR1 reads SNHLY; CDR2 reads FYNNEI. The CDR3 runs 12 residues. In DNA form, the CDR3 reads TGTGCCAGCAGTGAAACCCTACTCCAGCAGTTCTTC. It translates to CASSETLLQQFF. Supplemented by reference TRBV2 and TRBJ2-1, the full variable domain reads EPEVTQTPSHQVTQMGQEVILRCVPISNHLYFYWYRQILGQKVEFLVSFYNNEISEKSEIFDDQFSVERPDGSNFTLKIRSTKLEDSAMYFCASSETLLQQFFGPGTRLTVL.

This sequence joins TRBV6-1 and TRBJ1-6; D is perhaps TRBD1 (6 bases). Germline V gene lookup returns CDR1 MNHNS and CDR2 SASEGT. The V end lost 2 bases, the J end lost 10 bases, and 18 bases lay between the germline ends. This CDR3 is built from 16 residues. The CDR3 sequence: CASSENVGGGLSPLHF. The CDR3 DNA sequence: TGTGCCAGCAGTGAAAATGTGGGAGGGGGTTTGTCACCCCTCCACTTT.

The chain employs TRBV4-2 and TRBJ2-3, with 8 bases aligning to TRBD1. J gave up 3 bases and V 4 bases, and 3 bases lay outside the gene matches. The CDR3 has 14 residues. Germline V gene sequence: CDR1 LGHNA, CDR2 YNFKEQ. CDR3 sequence: CASSLGTGTDTQYF. DNA for the CDR3: TGTGCCAGCAGCCTAGGGACAGGTACAGATACGCAGTATTTT.

A single count supports this clone. This chain connects TRBV12-5 to TRBJ1-2, with 7 nucleotides matching TRBD1. Germline V gives CDR1 LGHNT, CDR2 FRNRAP. The CDR3 extends over 16 amino acids. With 2 bases clipped from V and 2 bases from J, the junction kept 8 bases outside the gene matches. The CDR3 protein is CASGLSTGVYNYGYTF. In DNA form, the CDR3 reads TGTGCTAGTGGTTTGTCCACAGGGGTTTACAACTATGGCTACACCTTC.

This chain links TRBV5-1 with TRBJ1-5; a possible D gene is TRBD1 (5 bases). The CDR3 is 14 residues long. Per germline, CDR1 SGHRS and CDR2 YFSETQ. The V gene lost 0 bases and the J gene lost 6 bases, with 10 bases spanning the gap. This CDR3 is CASSLDGGTQPQHF. The CDR3 DNA sequence: TGCGCCAGCAGCTTGGATGGGGGAACTCAGCCCCAGCATTTT.

The chain carries TRBV4-3 and TRBJ1-1; unclear D gene. V was trimmed by 2 bases and J by 3 bases, leaving 13 bases between them. Germline V CDR1 and CDR2: LGHNA, YSLEER. The CDR3 is 15 residues long. The CDR3 protein is CASSQSIPRDTEAFF. CDR3 sequence (DNA): TGCGCCAGCAGCCAATCAATTCCCCGAGACACTGAAGCTTTCTTT.

The CDR3 loop reads CASSLVQGPTGELFF. In nucleotides, the CDR3 is TGTGCCAGCAGCTTGGTTCAGGGACCCACCGGGGAGCTGTTTTTT. This chain links TRBV5-4 with TRBJ2-2; TRBD1 or TRBD2 may be the D gene (5 bases each). The germline V gene has CDR1 SGHNT and CDR2 YYREEE (reference sequence). The CDR3 extends over 15 amino acids. Trimming took off 0 bases at V and 4 bases at J, with 10 bases between the two ends.

V gene TRBV12-5 combines with J gene TRBJ2-7, with D perhaps TRBD2 (5 bases). In germline, CDR1 is LGHNT, CDR2 FRNRAP. CDR3 size: 18 residues. Trimming took 5 bases from V and 3 from J, leaving 26 bases between them. In DNA form, the CDR3 reads TGTGCTAGTGGTCCAAGCTCCCGCTCCGCGGGCAGTGGCTACGAGCAGTACTTC. It codes for CASGPSSRSAGSGYEQYF.

This clone was recorded only once. This chain links TRBV5-1 with TRBJ2-3, with a possible D match to TRBD1 (6 bases). Germline V gene lookup returns CDR1 SGHRS and CDR2 YFSETQ. The CDR3 loop spans 15 amino acids. The V end lost 1 base, the J end lost 2 bases, and 11 bases lay between the germline ends. This CDR3 is CASSLQGIHTDTQYF. CDR3 DNA: TGCGCCAGCAGCTTGCAGGGGATTCACACAGATACGCAGTATTTT.

The chain is built from TRBV7-9 and TRBJ2-7, with 10 bases fitting TRBD1. Trimming removed 4 bases from V and 4 bases from J; junction bases left unmatched: 19. CDR1 and CDR2 from the germline V gene are SEHNR and FQNEAQ (reference sequence). The CDR3 is 19 amino acids. The CDR3 DNA is TGTGCCAGCAGCTCATCCCCCGTTTCGACAGGGGGCCTTTCGTACGAGCAGTACTTC. Amino acid sequence: CASSSSPVSTGGLSYEQYF.

J is TRBJ2-7 and V is TRBV28; 7 positions agree with TRBD2. V dropped 2 bases and J dropped 2; count of bases not matched to a gene: 6. CDR1 MDHEN and CDR2 SYDVKM come from the germline V gene. The CDR3 has 15 amino acids. The CDR3 coding sequence is TGTGCCAGCAGTTTAATCGGGGGGTTAGCCTACGAGCAGTACTTC. Encoded protein: CASSLIGGLAYEQYF.

The chain is built from TRBV10-2 and TRBJ2-4; D gene uncertain. Germline V gene lookup returns CDR1 WSHSY and CDR2 SAAADI. V gave up 3 bases and J gave up 5 bases, with 11 bases separating them. The CDR3 sequence is 14 residues long. The CDR3 is CASSDLGLENIQYF. The CDR3 nucleotides read TGCGCCAGCAGTGATCTGGGGTTGGAAAACATTCAGTACTTC.

V usage is TRBV7-3 and J usage is TRBJ2-6; no clear D. The V end lost 3 bases, the J end lost 2 bases, and 2 bases lay between the germline ends. The CDR3 is 13 residues long. Germline CDR1 SGHTA, CDR2 FQGTGA. CDR3 coding DNA: TGTGCCAGCAGCTTTACTGGGGCCAACGTCCTGACTTTC. Its translation: CASSFTGANVLTF.

V usage is TRBV6-5 and J usage is TRBJ2-2, with a weak D call TRBD2 (5 bases). The V gene's germline CDR1 is MNHEY and CDR2 SVGAGI. Trimming left V 0 bases short and J 8 bases short, with 13 bases between. This CDR3 comprises 15 residues. The CDR3 nucleotides read TGTGCCAGCAGTTACTCCCTCTTCGGGGTTGGGGAGCTGTTTTTT. It yields the protein CASSYSLFGVGELFF.

The chain links TRBV4-1 to TRBJ1-4; 8 nucleotides agree with TRBD1. Germline CDR1 is MGHRA and CDR2 is YSYEKL. The CDR3 is 15 residues long. After removal of 3 bases from V and 11 bases from J, the junction contained 11 bases not matched to a gene. The CDR3: CASSHLAGGGGKLFF. CDR3 sequence (DNA): TGCGCCAGCAGCCATCTGGCAGGGGGCGGAGGGAAACTGTTTTTT.

This sequence joins TRBV30 and TRBJ2-7, with unresolved D. V lost 2 bases, J lost 4 bases, and 15 bases lay in between. The CDR3 runs to 14 residues. The germline gives CDR1 GTSNPN, CDR2 SVGIG (reference sequence). The CDR3, as DNA: TGTGCCTGGAGTCGGTCGGCCGGGTATTACGAGCAGTACTTC. Translating it yields CAWSRSAGYYEQYF.

This clone was seen a handful of times. V and J are TRBV5-1 and TRBJ2-1; D might be TRBD2 (6 bases). Trimming pared 0 bases from V and 6 bases from J, leaving 16 bases between. Germline V CDR1 and CDR2: SGHRS, YFSETQ. The CDR3 loop spans 16 amino acids. The CDR3 nucleotides are TGCGCCAGCAGCTTGGAAGGGACTTTGTCGGGCAATGAGCAGTTCTTC. Translating gives CASSLEGTLSGNEQFF.

The gene calls are TRBV29-1 and TRBJ2-7; TRBD1 agrees at 11 bases. The CDR3 is 16 residues long. CDR1 and CDR2 from the germline V gene are SQVTM and ANQGSEA. The V and J ends lost 4 bases and 2 bases, in that order; junction bases with no gene match: 10. The CDR3 nucleotides read TGCAGCGTTGCGCTTCTGGACAGGGGGCTTACCTACGAGCAGTACTTC. This translates into CSVALLDRGLTYEQYF.

The chain uses TRBV6-6 and TRBJ2-2; 8 bases match TRBD1. In germline, CDR1 is MNHNY, CDR2 SVGAGI (reference sequence). This CDR3 spans 14 amino acids. V shed 6 bases, J shed 5 bases, and the junction held 5 bases outside the gene matches. The CDR3 nucleotides are TGTGCCAGCAGCTCAGGGGGCCGAACCGGGGAGCTGTTTTTT. It yields the protein CASSSGGRTGELFF.

The chain uses TRBV7-2 and TRBJ1-1, with D maybe TRBD1 (6 bases). Per the germline V gene, CDR1 is SGHTA and CDR2 is FQGNSA. This CDR3 is built from 14 residues. Trimming removed 5 bases at V and 6 bases at J, with 16 bases between. The CDR3 here is CASSTTPGQPEAFF. CDR3 DNA sequence: TGTGCCAGCAGCACAACTCCGGGACAACCTGAAGCTTTCTTT.

There are a few counts of this clone. V is TRBV5-1 and J is TRBJ2-5; 13 nucleotides agree with TRBD2. The DNA matches TRBJ2-7 better at its end, which makes the J call doubtful. CDR1 and CDR2 (germline): SGHRS, YFSETQ. The CDR3 contains 15 residues. The CDR3 region is CASSITGTSGDEQYF. In DNA form, the CDR3 reads TGCGCCAGCAGCATAACCGGGACTAGCGGGGACGAGCAGTACTTC.

This clone showed up just a few times. The chain combines TRBV30 with TRBJ2-3, with D uncertain. The CDR3 is 12 residues long. Looked up from germline, CDR1 is GTSNPN and CDR2 is SVGIG (reference sequence). V lost 4 bases and J 5 bases, leaving 10 bases between the germline ends. The CDR3 reads CAWNSLVDTQYF. CDR3 sequence (DNA): TGTGCCTGGAATTCCCTGGTAGATACGCAGTATTTT.

This chain uses TRBV7-9 with TRBJ2-2, with D perhaps matching TRBD1 (6 bases). The V gene's germline CDR1 is SEHNR and CDR2 FQNEAQ (reference sequence). This CDR3 spans 13 amino acids. With 8 bases removed from V and 7 bases from J, the gap between germline ends came to 14 bases. The CDR3 DNA reads TGTGCCAGCGACAGGTCGCGCGGCGGGGAGCTGTTTTTT. Its protein product is CASDRSRGGELFF.

The rearrangement joins TRBV18 to TRBJ1-1, with 7 bases lining up with TRBD1. The trim removed 2 bases at V and 0 bases at J, leaving 6 bases unmatched. The CDR3 is made up of 16 amino acids. The V gene's germline CDR1 is KGHSH and CDR2 LQKENI. The CDR3 DNA is TGTGCCAGCTCACCAAACCAGGACAGGTTGAACACTGAAGCTTTCTTT. It translates to CASSPNQDRLNTEAFF.

The CDR3 sequence: CASSEPGQGVHEQYF. The CDR3 nucleotides read TGTGCCAGCAGTGAGCCGGGACAGGGGGTCCACGAGCAGTACTTC. The chain joins TRBV6-1 to TRBJ2-5; 11 bases are shared with TRBD1. The DNA matches TRBJ2-7 better at its end, which makes the J call doubtful. The CDR3 is made up of 15 amino acids. Germline loops: CDR1 MNHNS, CDR2 SASEGT.

The sample holds one count of this clone. The chain links TRBV5-1 to TRBJ1-4, with unresolved D. The CDR3 sequence is 13 residues long. Trimming cost V 0 bases and J 2 bases, with 2 bases left between them. The germline gives CDR1 SGHRS, CDR2 YFSETQ. CDR3 region: CASSLDTNEKLFF. The CDR3 nucleotides are TGCGCCAGCAGCTTGGACACTAATGAAAAACTGTTTTTT.

V and J are TRBV6-6 and TRBJ2-3; maybe TRBD2 (6 bases). This CDR3 contains 15 residues. Germline lookup yields CDR1 MNHNY and CDR2 SVGAGI (reference sequence). Trimming left V 4 bases short and J 4 bases short, with 15 bases between. This chain's CDR3 is CASSFRAGPPDTQYF. The CDR3 coding sequence is TGTGCCAGCAGTTTCCGGGCGGGGCCCCCAGATACGCAGTATTTT.

This rearrangement joins TRBV2 to TRBJ2-3, with D perhaps being TRBD1 or TRBD2 (5 bases each). Per the germline V gene, CDR1 is SNHLY and CDR2 is FYNNEI. The V end was cut by 6 bases, the J end by 5 bases, with 9 bases between. The length of the CDR3 is 12 residues. As DNA, the CDR3 is TGTGCCAGCAGCTATGGGGGAGATACGCAGTATTTT. Encoded protein: CASSYGGDTQYF.

The chain carries TRBV7-2 and TRBJ2-7; TRBD2 matches at 9 bases. J gave up 2 bases and V 2 bases, and 7 bases lay outside the gene matches. Germline V gene data show CDR1 as SGHTA and CDR2 as FQGNSA. The CDR3 consists of 16 residues. The CDR3 sequence: CASSLSPSGGTYEQYF. CDR3 sequence (DNA): TGTGCCAGCAGCTTATCCCCCAGCGGGGGGACCTACGAGCAGTACTTC.

This chain connects TRBV9 to TRBJ1-2; D is uncertain. The CDR3 has 13 amino acids. With 2 bases removed from V and 2 bases from J, the gap between germline ends came to 7 bases. Germline lookup yields CDR1 SGDLS and CDR2 YYNGEE. The CDR3 sequence: CASSVGQNYGYTF. The CDR3 region has the DNA TGTGCCAGCAGCGTTGGTCAGAACTATGGCTACACCTTC.

The chain couples TRBV19 to TRBJ2-1; D gene uncertain. The CDR3 totals 16 residues. Germline CDR1 and CDR2: LNHDA and SQIVND (reference sequence). Trimming removed 6 bases from V and 3 bases from J, with 18 bases in between. The CDR3 spells CASSLDLELSYNEQFF. CDR3 DNA sequence: TGTGCCAGTAGCTTGGATCTAGAGCTAAGCTACAATGAGCAGTTCTTC.

V usage is TRBV6-6 and J usage is TRBJ2-3; D may match TRBD1 or TRBD2 (5 bases each). V dropped 6 bases and J dropped 0 bases, with 10 bases sitting between them. CDR3 length equals 14 residues. Germline V gene data show CDR1 as MNHNY and CDR2 as SVGAGI (reference sequence). The CDR3 reads CASRRGPSTDTQYF. DNA of the CDR3: TGTGCCAGCAGACGGGGCCCTAGCACAGATACGCAGTATTTT.